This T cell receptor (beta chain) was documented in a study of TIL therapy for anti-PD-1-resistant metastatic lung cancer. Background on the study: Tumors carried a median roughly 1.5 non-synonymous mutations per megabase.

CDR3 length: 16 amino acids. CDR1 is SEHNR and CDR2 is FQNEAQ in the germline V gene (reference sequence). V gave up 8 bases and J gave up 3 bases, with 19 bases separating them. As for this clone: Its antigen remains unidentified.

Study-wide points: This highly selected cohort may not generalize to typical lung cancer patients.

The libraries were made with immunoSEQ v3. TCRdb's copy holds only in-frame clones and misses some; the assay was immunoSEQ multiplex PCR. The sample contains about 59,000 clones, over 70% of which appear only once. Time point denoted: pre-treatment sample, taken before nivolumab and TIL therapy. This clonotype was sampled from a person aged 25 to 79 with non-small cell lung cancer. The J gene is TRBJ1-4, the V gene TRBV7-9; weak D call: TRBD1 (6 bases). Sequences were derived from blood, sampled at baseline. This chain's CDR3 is CASRLGRGNPNEKLFF. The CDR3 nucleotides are TGTGCCAGCCGATTGGGCAGGGGTAATCCTAATGAAAAACTGTTTTTT.